The 30 T cell receptor beta chains below come from one sample, sequenced in a study of cytomegalovirus exposure and HLA in healthy donors. Primers for the PCR totalled 60 Vbeta and 13 Jbeta. This table comes from immunoSEQ multiplex PCR, and its TCRdb copy is limited to in-frame clones, with some not included. The repertoire has 100,000 to 150,000 clones, roughly 72% of them found once; the top ten carry 7.3%. The specimen was PBMCs. The receptors originated from a male donor in good health and CMV-seronegative.

The V and J genes are TRBV9 and TRBJ1-5; D ambiguous. The germline V gene has CDR1 SGDLS and CDR2 YYNGEE. This CDR3 spans 13 amino acids. With 0 bases removed from V and 4 bases from J, the gap between germline ends came to 5 bases. CDR3 sequence reads: CASSVGPNQPQHF. In nucleotides, the CDR3 is TGTGCCAGCAGCGTAGGTCCAAATCAGCCCCAGCATTTT.

This clone was picked up one time. At one of its ends the junction is not consistent with the germline gene, which may arise from a read error. V and J are TRBV7-9 and TRBJ2-1; 9 bases are a match to TRBD2. This CDR3 contains 17 residues. Germline values: CDR1 SEHNR, CDR2 FQNEAQ (reference sequence). The CDR3 sequence is CSSSSNSGRGGYNEQFF. For the CDR3, the DNA is TGTTCCAGCAGCTCAAATTCAGGGCGGGGGGGCTACAATGAGCAGTTCTTC.

This sequence joins TRBV4-3 and TRBJ2-2, with 7 nucleotides matching TRBD2. V shed 3 bases and J 1 base; nucleotides not matched to a gene: 8. The germline CDR1 and CDR2 sequences are LGHNA and YSLEER. This CDR3 is built from 17 residues. CDR3 amino acids: CASSQQTGTMNTGELFF. CDR3 DNA: TGCGCCAGCAGCCAGCAGACCGGGACTATGAACACCGGGGAGCTGTTTTTT.

There are a few counts of this clone. The chain has TRBV28 and TRBJ2-2, with D hard to call. Germline V gene lookup returns CDR1 MDHEN and CDR2 SYDVKM. Trimming stripped 4 bases from V and 7 bases from J, with 4 bases between. The CDR3 is 11 residues long. This CDR3 is CASSYYGELFF. CDR3 DNA: TGTGCCAGCAGTTATTACGGGGAGCTGTTTTTT. Complete variable domain (other parts from reference TRBV28 and TRBJ2-2): DVKVTQSSRYLVKRTGEKVFLECVQDMDHENMFWYRQDPGLGLRLIYFSYDVKMKEKGDIPEGYSVSREKKERFSLILESASTNQTSMYLCASSYYGELFFGEGSRLTVL.

The gene calls are TRBV19 and TRBJ1-1; 9 bases fit TRBD1. The germline V gene encodes CDR1 LNHDA and CDR2 SQIVND (reference sequence). The ends lost 6 bases at V and 3 bases at J; junction bases unmatched: 14. This CDR3 is built from 17 residues. CDR3 protein: CASRPGQGRPRDTEAFF. CDR3 bases: TGTGCCAGTAGGCCGGGACAGGGACGTCCGAGGGACACTGAAGCTTTCTTT.

This rearrangement joins TRBV19 to TRBJ2-5; 10 bases are shared with TRBD2. V lost 8 bases and J lost 1; bases outside the gene matches: 7. This CDR3 has 15 residues. Germline V gene data show CDR1 as LNHDA and CDR2 as SQIVND (reference sequence). CDR3: CASSSAGGLQETQYF. CDR3 in DNA: TGTGCCAGTTCTTCAGCGGGAGGGCTCCAAGAGACCCAGTACTTC.

V gene TRBV27 combines with J gene TRBJ1-5, with D hard to call. The V gene's germline CDR1 is MNHEY and CDR2 SMNVEV (reference sequence). V was trimmed by 6 bases and J by 4 bases, leaving 10 bases between them. The CDR3 consists of 13 residues. The CDR3 is CASSQAGNQPQHF. The CDR3 nucleotides read TGTGCCAGCAGCCAAGCGGGGAATCAGCCCCAGCATTTT.

The sample holds a few counts of this clone. The chain recombines TRBV4-1 with TRBJ2-1; 12 positions agree with TRBD1. Germline loops: CDR1 MGHRA, CDR2 YSYEKL. After removal of 2 bases from V and 10 bases from J, the junction contained 9 bases not matched to a gene. The length of the CDR3 is 16 residues. CDR3 bases: TGCGCCAGCAGCCAACTCCTCGGGACAGGGGGCCGGGAGCAGTTCTTC. The encoded protein is CASSQLLGTGGREQFF.

J is TRBJ2-3 and V is TRBV4-1, with D possibly matching TRBD2 (6 bases). The CDR3 sequence is 16 residues long. Trimming left V 4 bases short and J 1 base short, with 15 bases between. Germline V CDR1 and CDR2: MGHRA, YSYEKL. The CDR3 DNA reads as TGCGCCAGCAGCCTCGAGGGAGCTAGCGGCACAGATACGCAGTATTTT. Its protein product is CASSLEGASGTDTQYF.

Turning to this clone: One junction end does not reproduce the germline sequence, and a read error may be involved. V usage is TRBV5-1 and J usage is TRBJ1-1, with a possible D match to TRBD1 (6 bases). There are 13 residues in the CDR3. Germline assignment: CDR1 SGHRS and CDR2 YFSETQ. CDR3 residues: CASNLQGYTEAFF. The CDR3 coding sequence is TGTGCCAGCAACTTACAGGGTTACACTGAAGCTTTCTTT.

The J gene is TRBJ2-7, the V gene TRBV5-1; 8 bases map to TRBD1. With 6 bases clipped from V and 6 bases from J, the junction kept 14 bases outside the gene matches. This CDR3 comprises 15 residues. Germline V gene sequence: CDR1 SGHRS, CDR2 YFSETQ. The CDR3 spells CASKLWDTGGGEQYF. DNA for the CDR3: TGCGCCAGCAAACTCTGGGACACAGGGGGAGGCGAGCAGTACTTC.

The chain recombines TRBV7-9 with TRBJ1-1; no clear D. In germline, CDR1 is SEHNR, CDR2 FQNEAQ (reference sequence). V gave up 4 bases and J gave up 3 bases, with 15 bases separating them. The length of the CDR3 is 15 residues. The CDR3: CASSSLRNGDTEAFF. DNA for the CDR3: TGTGCCAGCAGCTCACTCAGGAACGGGGACACTGAAGCTTTCTTT.

This chain connects TRBV28 to TRBJ1-1, with TRBD1 identical over 8 bases. Germline CDR1 and CDR2: MDHEN and SYDVKM. The J segment lost 0 bases and the V segment lost 3 bases, leaving 24 bases of the junction unmatched. This CDR3 contains 22 residues. CDR3 coding DNA: TGTGCCAGCAGTTTCCCGGCGCAGGGGGCAGGTATACGGAGCGACTTGAACACTGAAGCTTTCTTT. It encodes CASSFPAQGAGIRSDLNTEAFF.

The V and J genes are TRBV29-1 and TRBJ2-7; 7 bases fit TRBD1. Germline CDR1 is SQVTM and CDR2 is ANQGSEA. The length of the CDR3 is 14 residues. V shed 6 bases and J 3 bases; nucleotides not matched to a gene: 11. CDR3 region: CSVTGAPGIYEQYF. DNA of the CDR3: TGCAGCGTAACAGGGGCCCCAGGGATCTACGAGCAGTACTTC.

The chain joins TRBV2 to TRBJ1-2; D remains ambiguous. V lost 6 bases and J lost 4, with 18 bases in between. CDR3 length: 15 residues. From germline, CDR1 is SNHLY and CDR2 FYNNEI. This CDR3 is CASRSGEWTVYGYTF. CDR3 in DNA: TGTGCCAGCAGATCCGGGGAGTGGACGGTCTATGGCTACACCTTC.

This chain connects TRBV2 to TRBJ2-7, with 10 bases that match TRBD1. This CDR3 is built from 14 residues. From germline, CDR1 is SNHLY and CDR2 FYNNEI. V trimming: 4 bases; J trimming: 1 base; junction bases outside the gene matches: 1. Here the CDR3 reads CASSGTGGSYEQYF. CDR3 DNA: TGTGCCAGCAGTGGGACAGGGGGATCCTACGAGCAGTACTTC.

The V gene is TRBV28, the J gene TRBJ1-2; D is undetermined. Trimming took 7 bases from V and 4 from J, leaving 16 bases between them. The CDR3 length is 14 residues. Germline lookup yields CDR1 MDHEN and CDR2 SYDVKM. For the CDR3, the DNA is TGTGCCAGCACCTCCTTGGGCAGCCCCTATGGCTACACCTTC. Its protein is CASTSLGSPYGYTF.

This chain connects TRBV19 to TRBJ2-7; TRBD1 matches at 9 bases. V shed 9 bases, J shed 5 bases, and the junction held 11 bases outside the gene matches. CDR1 is LNHDA and CDR2 is SQIVND in the germline V gene (reference sequence). The CDR3 is 14 amino acids. The CDR3 region has the DNA TGTGCCAGCCAGCCGGGACAGGGTATCAACGAGCAGTACTTC. It yields the protein CASQPGQGINEQYF.

The rearrangement links TRBV5-1 to TRBJ1-1; D is undetermined. V lost 5 bases, J lost 1 base, and 12 bases lay in between. The CDR3 runs 14 residues. Germline CDR1 is SGHRS and CDR2 is YFSETQ. For the CDR3, the DNA is TGCGCCAGCAGGAGGGAGAACAGGAACACTGAAGCTTTCTTT. Translated, it gives CASRRENRNTEAFF.

This clone was found a few times. The chain couples TRBV7-9 to TRBJ1-4, with D possibly matching TRBD1 (6 bases). Germline lookup yields CDR1 SEHNR and CDR2 FQNEAQ (reference sequence). V lost 1 base and J lost 5, with 14 bases in between. This CDR3 is 16 amino acids long. This CDR3 reads CASSLGLQGLNEKLFF. CDR3 in DNA: TGTGCCAGCAGCTTAGGACTACAGGGTCTGAATGAAAAACTGTTTTTT.

This chain joins TRBV28 and TRBJ2-3, with TRBD2 matching 9 bases. Unmatched junction bases numbered 4, after V lost 5 bases and J lost 1 base. The germline CDR1 and CDR2 sequences are MDHEN and SYDVKM. This CDR3 spans 15 amino acids. For the CDR3, the DNA is TGTGCCAGCAGTCTACGGACTAGCGGCACAGATACGCAGTATTTT. This translates into CASSLRTSGTDTQYF.

The count of this clone is one. This chain joins TRBV5-1 and TRBJ2-3, with a possible D match to TRBD1 (5 bases). V gave up 4 bases and J gave up 6 bases, with 12 bases separating them. The CDR3 is 13 residues long. The germline V gene encodes CDR1 SGHRS and CDR2 YFSETQ. The CDR3: CASSQTGSDTQYF. CDR3 in DNA: TGCGCCAGCAGCCAAACAGGCTCGGATACGCAGTATTTT.

The CDR3 DNA is TGTGCCAGCAGCGTACCCCCAGAAACTAACTATGGCTACACCTTC. It specifies CASSVPPETNYGYTF. This chain links TRBV9 with TRBJ1-2, with D hard to call. Germline V lookup: CDR1 SGDLS, CDR2 YYNGEE. Trimming took off 1 base at V and 0 bases at J, with 10 bases between the two ends. This CDR3 is built from 15 residues.

This chain joins TRBV28 and TRBJ2-7; a possible D gene is TRBD2 (6 bases). From germline, CDR1 is MDHEN and CDR2 SYDVKM. The CDR3 length is 16 residues. Trimming stripped 6 bases from V and 0 bases from J, with 18 bases between. CDR3 nucleotides: TGTGCCAGCAGCCGGATGGGACTTCTGAGCTCCTACGAGCAGTACTTC. It encodes CASSRMGLLSSYEQYF.

This clone has only a few counts. J is TRBJ1-3 and V is TRBV7-2; D is unresolved. V gave up 5 bases and J gave up 0 bases, with 11 bases separating them. The CDR3 totals 15 residues. Germline lookup yields CDR1 SGHTA and CDR2 FQGNSA. The CDR3 coding sequence is TGTGCCAGCAGCAGAACGGGAGTCTCTGGAAACACCATATATTTT. Its protein is CASSRTGVSGNTIYF.

This clone was seen a few times. The chain couples TRBV14 to TRBJ2-7, with D perhaps matching TRBD1 (6 bases). This CDR3 region has 14 residues. V was cut by 5 bases and J by 1 base, with 12 bases left in between. The germline V gene encodes CDR1 SGHDN and CDR2 FVKESK. The CDR3, as DNA: TGTGCCAGCAGCTTACGACAGGTTTCCTACGAGCAGTACTTC. Protein sequence: CASSLRQVSYEQYF.

The genes are TRBV5-6 and TRBJ2-1; D not resolved. The CDR3 is made up of 17 amino acids. The V end lost 2 bases, the J end lost 3 bases, and 18 bases lay between the germline ends. Germline-derived CDR1 and CDR2 are SGHDT and YYEEEE. The CDR3 nucleotides are TGTGCCAGCAGCTTAGAAAAGAACGAACTAAACTACAATGAGCAGTTCTTC. Its translation: CASSLEKNELNYNEQFF. The variable domain in full, with the rest retrieved from reference TRBV5-6 and TRBJ2-1, is DAGVTQSPTHLIKTRGQQVTLRCSPKSGHDTVSWYQQALGQGPQFIFQYYEEEERQRGNFPDRFSGHQFPNYSSELNVNALLLGDSALYLCASSLEKNELNYNEQFFGPGTRLTVL.

This clone was counted between two and nine times. The genes are TRBV6-1 and TRBJ2-2; TRBD1 matches at 12 bases. After removal of 6 bases from V and 6 bases from J, the junction contained 2 bases not matched to a gene. This CDR3 is 14 amino acids long. From germline, CDR1 is MNHNS and CDR2 SASEGT. The CDR3 loop is CASRGTGGPGELFF. The CDR3 nucleotides read TGTGCCAGCAGAGGGACAGGGGGCCCCGGGGAGCTGTTTTTT.

The V and J genes are TRBV18 and TRBJ2-7; D possibly corresponds to TRBD1 (5 bases). The V and J ends lost 4 bases and 0 bases respectively, with 7 bases between them. Looked up from germline, CDR1 is KGHSH and CDR2 is LQKENI. This CDR3 spans 13 amino acids. The CDR3 sequence is CASSQGRSYEQYF. CDR3 DNA: TGTGCCAGCTCACAGGGGCGCTCCTACGAGCAGTACTTC. The full variable domain, in which reference TRBV18 and TRBJ2-7 provide the parts outside the CDR3, is NAGVMQNPRHLVRRRGQEARLRCSPMKGHSHVYWYRQLPEEGLKFMVYLQKENIIDESGMPKERFSAEFPKEGPSILRIQQVVRGDSAAYFCASSQGRSYEQYFGPGTRLTVT.

V and J are TRBV5-6 and TRBJ2-2; 7 positions match TRBD2. After removal of 0 bases from V and 4 bases from J, the junction contained 6 bases not matched to a gene. The CDR3 totals 16 residues. Germline V gene data show CDR1 as SGHDT and CDR2 as YYEEEE. DNA of the CDR3: TGTGCCAGCAGCTTGGTCCGGGGGGTAGGCACCGGGGAGCTGTTTTTT. Translated: CASSLVRGVGTGELFF.